A single sample gave rise to the 7 T cell receptor beta chains below, sequenced in a study of identical twins (dated by TCRdb to 2016 to 2017). Library method: 5' RACE. Sequencing used an Illumina HiSeq 2000. TCRdb reprocessing: public reads trimmed at Q25 with fastp, clones called with MiXCR, in-frame beta chains kept. Rows matching on CDR3 protein sequence are summarized as one entry with the most common DNA and genes. This sample holds a few hundred thousand distinct CDR3 sequences; about 13% were observed only once. The ten biggest clones cover 3.5% to 5% of the sample. This sample also appeared in a second study, on yellow fever vaccine responses in identical twins.

Sequenced input: memory (CD45RO+) T cells sorted from blood. The cell subset or site label corresponds to: CD45RO+ enriched T cells. Receptors were obtained from a woman between 18 and 29 years old in good health.

This clonotype appeared a few times. V gene TRBV27 combines with J gene TRBJ2-7; 8 bases map to TRBD2. This CDR3 has 15 residues. V gave up 3 bases and J gave up 4 bases; unmatched junction bases: 8. Looked up from germline, CDR1 is MNHEY and CDR2 is SMNVEV (reference sequence). The CDR3 loop is CASSFQPGGWYEQYF. The CDR3 DNA reads as TGTGCCAGCAGTTTCCAACCGGGAGGGTGGTACGAGCAGTACTTC.

V usage is TRBV9 and J usage is TRBJ2-1; D is uncertain. Trimming stripped 1 base from V and 4 bases from J, with 15 bases between. The CDR3 has 16 residues. CDR1 and CDR2 (germline): SGDLS, YYNGEE. The CDR3 reads CASSVLPRPDYNEQFF. In nucleotides, the CDR3 is TGTGCCAGCAGCGTACTTCCTAGGCCGGATTACAATGAGCAGTTCTTC.

The chain couples TRBV6-1 to TRBJ2-3; no firm D call. The CDR3 consists of 12 residues. CDR1 and CDR2 from the germline V gene are MNHNS and SASEGT. V lost 11 bases and J 0 bases, leaving 9 bases between the germline ends. CDR3 protein: CAGGASTDTQYF. The CDR3 DNA follows: TGTGCCGGCGGTGCTAGCACAGATACGCAGTATTTT.

The chain couples TRBV5-1 to TRBJ2-2, with 9 bases identical to TRBD1. Germline V gene data show CDR1 as SGHRS and CDR2 as YFSETQ. This CDR3 is 15 amino acids long. Trimming at V came to 3 bases and at J to 2 bases, leaving 2 bases not matched to a gene. The CDR3 DNA sequence: TGCGCCAGCAGCTGGGGACAGGGCAACACCGGGGAGCTGTTTTTT. Its protein product is CASSWGQGNTGELFF.

This clonotype has just a few counts. V is TRBV18 and J is TRBJ1-5, with 8 nucleotides matching TRBD1. Germline V gives CDR1 KGHSH, CDR2 LQKENI. J lost 4 bases, V lost 0 bases, and 8 bases had no gene match. The CDR3 is made up of 17 amino acids. CDR3 sequence: CASSPPVVRQGNQPQHF. The CDR3 DNA reads TGTGCCAGCTCACCACCGGTCGTCAGACAGGGGAATCAGCCCCAGCATTTT.

This clonotype was found a few times. CDR3 sequence (DNA): TGCGCCAGCAGCCAGTACAGAGGCCTATCGACCTACGAGCAGTACTTC. Amino acids: CASSQYRGLSTYEQYF. This sequence joins TRBV4-3 and TRBJ2-7; D remains unclear. Trimming stripped 3 bases from V and 2 bases from J, with 17 bases between. Germline values: CDR1 LGHNA, CDR2 YSLEER. The CDR3 is 16 residues long.

The chain recombines TRBV7-9 with TRBJ2-2; 10 bases line up with TRBD1. V lost 4 bases and J lost 3; bases outside the gene matches: 2. The germline CDR1 and CDR2 sequences are SEHNR and FQNEAQ (reference sequence). The CDR3 consists of 15 residues. The CDR3 region is CASSSDRGHTGELFF. The CDR3 coding sequence is TGTGCCAGCAGCTCTGACAGGGGGCACACCGGGGAGCTGTTTTTT.